Shown below are 16 T cell receptor beta chains from a single sample sequenced in a study of blood T cells in healthy people across ages. Alongside a J-beta primer mix, a sample-barcoded 5' primer served in a second PCR lasting 7 to 11 cycles. From the 5' RACE reads, TCRdb called clonotypes with MiXCR, one entry per CDR3 protein. The repertoire consists of some 1.6 million distinct CDR3 sequences, with about 31% occurring once and the leading ten covering 10% to 12%. The sequencing input was blood. The source is a woman younger than 45 in good health.

The chain is built from TRBV3-1 and TRBJ2-5; 10 bases agree with TRBD2. The better agreement between TRBJ2-7 and the DNA end casts doubt on the J call. The CDR3 length is 14 residues. Germline CDR1 is LGHDT and CDR2 is YNNKEL (reference sequence). The CDR3 here is CASSHIAGGNEQYF. CDR3 DNA sequence: TGTGCCAGCAGCCATATAGCGGGAGGCAACGAGCAGTACTTC.

The chain combines TRBV6-6 with TRBJ1-1; a weak D match, TRBD1 (5 bases). CDR3 size: 15 residues. The V end lost 6 bases, the J end lost 1 base, and 15 bases lay between the germline ends. Germline V lookup: CDR1 MNHNY, CDR2 SVGAGI (reference sequence). CDR3 sequence (DNA): TGTGCCAGCAGCAGAGAGGGACGGGAGAACACTGAAGCTTTCTTT. Translation gives CASSREGRENTEAFF.

Of note for this clonotype: Its ends do not fully match the called genes, so a read error is possible. The genes are TRBV7-9 and TRBJ2-7, with 8 bases identical to TRBD1. The CDR3 runs 13 residues. Germline values: CDR1 SEHNR, CDR2 FQNEAQ (reference sequence). The CDR3 region is CAGSLVRGHEQYF. The CDR3 nucleotides are TGTGCCGGCAGCTTAGTCAGGGGGCATGAGCAGTACTTC.

There are a few counts of this clonotype. V and J are TRBV29-1 and TRBJ2-1; 8 bases are shared with TRBD2. V dropped 7 bases and J dropped 5; count of bases not matched to a gene: 13. In germline, CDR1 is SQVTM, CDR2 ANQGSEA. CDR3 length: 15 residues. CDR3 loop: CSAGPRLATHNEQFF. The CDR3 DNA follows: TGCAGCGCCGGGCCCCGACTAGCGACCCACAATGAGCAGTTCTTC.

The rearrangement uses TRBV18 and TRBJ1-5, with TRBD1 as a possible D gene (6 bases). The CDR3 has 16 residues. CDR1 is KGHSH and CDR2 is LQKENI in the germline V gene. Trimming removed 3 bases from V and 7 bases from J, with 19 bases in between. The CDR3 coding sequence is TGTGCCAGCTCACCGACGGGGCAGGGGAGGCGCCAGCCCCAGCATTTT. This gives the protein CASSPTGQGRRQPQHF.

J is TRBJ2-3 and V is TRBV7-2; tentative D call: TRBD1 (6 bases). Germline V gene data show CDR1 as SGHTA and CDR2 as FQGNSA. V was shortened by 5 bases and J by 0 bases, with 18 bases between the two germline ends. CDR3 length equals 17 residues. The DNA of the CDR3 is TGTGCCAGCAGCCTACTCAGGACAGAGCGAAGCACAGATACGCAGTATTTT. Its translation: CASSLLRTERSTDTQYF.

V and J are TRBV7-3 and TRBJ2-5, with 9 bases that match TRBD1. The CDR3 covers 16 residues. Germline values: CDR1 SGHTA, CDR2 FQGTGA. With 1 base clipped from V and 5 bases from J, the junction kept 8 bases outside the gene matches. CDR3 protein: CASSLMGTGFVETQYF. The CDR3 DNA is TGTGCCAGCAGCTTAATGGGGACAGGGTTTGTGGAGACCCAGTACTTC.

This clonotype was counted a few times. The chain links TRBV27 to TRBJ2-3, with TRBD2 matching 9 bases. The CDR3 contains 15 residues. The junction had 8 bases not matched to a gene; V was cut back by 5 bases and J by 5 bases. Germline assignment: CDR1 MNHEY and CDR2 SMNVEV (reference sequence). The CDR3: CASSTGGGGGDTQYF. The CDR3 DNA sequence: TGTGCCAGCAGTACCGGCGGGGGGGGGGGAGATACGCAGTATTTT.

The sample holds a few counts of this clonotype. This sequence joins TRBV7-2 and TRBJ2-2; the D is unclear. Between the trimmed V and J ends, which lost 5 bases and 0 bases, there was a span of 13 bases. Per germline, CDR1 SGHTA and CDR2 FQGNSA. This CDR3 is 16 amino acids long. The CDR3 protein is CASSALGWTNTGELFF. CDR3 nucleotide sequence: TGTGCCAGCAGCGCCTTAGGGTGGACGAACACCGGGGAGCTGTTTTTT.

The rearrangement links TRBV27 to TRBJ1-1, with 9 bases lining up with TRBD1. The CDR3 has 12 residues. CDR1 is MNHEY and CDR2 is SMNVEV in the germline V gene (reference sequence). The V segment lost 9 bases and the J segment 9 bases; nucleotides outside the gene matches: 8. The CDR3 DNA follows: TGTGCCAGTGGGACAGGGAGCTACAAAGCTTTCTTT. Its translation is CASGTGSYKAFF.

This clonotype occurred a few times. At one end the junction does not follow the germline gene, possibly because of a read error. The rearrangement joins TRBV5-1 to TRBJ2-5; TRBD1 might be the D (5 bases). Matching the DNA end better, TRBJ2-7 makes the J call doubtful. Germline assignment: CDR1 SGHRS and CDR2 YFSETQ. The CDR3 runs to 13 residues. CDR3 DNA sequence: TGTGCCAGCAGTTTATTAGGGGTCTACGAGCAGTACTTC. Protein sequence: CASSLLGVYEQYF.

The chain uses TRBV28 and TRBJ2-7; 7 bases line up with TRBD2. V dropped 4 bases and J dropped 12; count of bases not matched to a gene: 9. The CDR3 loop spans 12 amino acids. Germline lookup yields CDR1 MDHEN and CDR2 SYDVKM. For the CDR3, the DNA is TGTGCCAGCAGTTCAGCGGGACGGGAACGGTACTTC. Protein: CASSSAGRERYF.

The CDR3 bases are TGTGCCAGCAGCCAAGATCGGCGGGCAAGGAAGTATTTT. Its translation is CASSQDRRARKYF. J is TRBJ2-3 and V is TRBV14, with a possible D match to TRBD2 (5 bases). The CDR3 has 13 residues. Germline V CDR1 and CDR2: SGHDN, FVKESK. Between the trimmed V and J ends, which lost 0 bases and 13 bases, there was a span of 14 bases.

There are a few counts of this clonotype. The V gene is TRBV2, the J gene TRBJ2-3; 16 positions agree with TRBD2. V was clipped by 10 bases and J by 2 bases; unmatched bases: 6. CDR3 size: 16 residues. Looked up from germline, CDR1 is SNHLY and CDR2 is FYNNEI. CDR3 protein: CAKGLAGGTPTDTQYF. The DNA for the CDR3 is TGTGCCAAGGGACTAGCGGGAGGGACACCCACAGATACGCAGTATTTT.

This clonotype has only a few counts. V and J are TRBV9 and TRBJ1-4, with 7 bases aligning to TRBD1. Unmatched junction bases numbered 5, after V lost 1 base and J lost 5 bases. This CDR3 contains 15 residues. Germline assignment: CDR1 SGDLS and CDR2 YYNGEE. The CDR3 region is CASSVRDSQNEKLFF. CDR3 bases: TGTGCCAGCAGCGTAAGGGACAGCCAGAATGAAAAACTGTTTTTT.

This clonotype came up a few times. The chain combines TRBV6-5 with TRBJ2-1; perhaps D is TRBD1 or TRBD2 (5 bases each). CDR1 and CDR2 (germline): MNHEY, SVGAGI. Between the trimmed V and J ends, which lost 6 bases and 0 bases, there was a span of 15 bases. This CDR3 comprises 16 residues. The CDR3: CASSRKLGTSYNEQFF. Written as DNA, the CDR3 is TGTGCCAGCAGCAGAAAGCTAGGGACCTCCTACAATGAGCAGTTCTTC.